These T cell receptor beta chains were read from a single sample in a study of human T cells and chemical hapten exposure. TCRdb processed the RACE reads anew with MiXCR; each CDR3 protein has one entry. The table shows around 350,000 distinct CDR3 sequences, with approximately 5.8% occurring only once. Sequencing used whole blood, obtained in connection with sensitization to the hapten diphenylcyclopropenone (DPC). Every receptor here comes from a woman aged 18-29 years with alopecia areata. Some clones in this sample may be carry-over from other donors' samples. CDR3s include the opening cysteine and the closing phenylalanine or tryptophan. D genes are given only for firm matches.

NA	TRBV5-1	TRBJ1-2	CASTMEGDGSGYTF
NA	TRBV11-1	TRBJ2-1	CASSLSLLGGWEEQFF
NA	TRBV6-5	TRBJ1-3	CASRDGNTIYF
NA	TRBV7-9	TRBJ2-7	CASSRRPLGQPTPGEQYF
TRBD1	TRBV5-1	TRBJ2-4	CASSLAPQGASRGIQYF
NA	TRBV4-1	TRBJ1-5	CASSQRPLGNQPQHF
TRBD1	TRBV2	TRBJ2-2	CASILRDRGRNGELFF
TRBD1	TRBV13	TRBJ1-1	CASSLYRGPNTEAFF
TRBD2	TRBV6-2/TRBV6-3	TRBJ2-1	CASSLWTSGVRSEQFF
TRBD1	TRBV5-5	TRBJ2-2	CASSPNRGMNTGELFF
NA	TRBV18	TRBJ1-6	CASGESYNSPLHF
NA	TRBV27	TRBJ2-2	CASSKNGPNTGELFF
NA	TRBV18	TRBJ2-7	CASSPPGGLKGEQYF
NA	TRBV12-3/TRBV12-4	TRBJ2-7	CASRLGARSSYEQYF
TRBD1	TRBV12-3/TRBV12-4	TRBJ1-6	CASRTGVYSPLHF
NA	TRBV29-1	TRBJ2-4	CSVESARDIQYF
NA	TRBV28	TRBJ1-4	CASRLIRGPSEKLFF
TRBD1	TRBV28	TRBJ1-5	CASSLWTGPQPQHF
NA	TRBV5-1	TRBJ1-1	CASSLMVGETNTEAFF
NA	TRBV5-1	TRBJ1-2	CASSLWGGQENDGYTF
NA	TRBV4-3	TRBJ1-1	CASSQDGVRVSEAFF
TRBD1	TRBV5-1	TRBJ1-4	CASSQTGPNEKLFF
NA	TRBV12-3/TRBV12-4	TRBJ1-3	CASPARTPGAGNTIYF
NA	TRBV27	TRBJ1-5	CASSLEGPGQPQHF
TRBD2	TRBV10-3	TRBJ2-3	CAIGLAEIADTQYF
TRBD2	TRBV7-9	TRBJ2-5	CASSLVLAGGETQYF
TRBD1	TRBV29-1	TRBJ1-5	CSVGEQGGNQPQHF
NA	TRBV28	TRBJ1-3	CASRFSGNTIYF
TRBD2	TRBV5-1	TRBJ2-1	CASSLGKAGGYNEQFF
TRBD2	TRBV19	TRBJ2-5	CASSSRGGGEETQYF
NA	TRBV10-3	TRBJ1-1	CAIGSGTEAFF
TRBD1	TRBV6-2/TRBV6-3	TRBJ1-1	CASRLTGANTEAFF
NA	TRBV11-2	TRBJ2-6	CASSPFLGSGANVLTF
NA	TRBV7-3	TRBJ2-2	CASTTKPAGELFF
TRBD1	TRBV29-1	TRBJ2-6	CSVAGTGASGANVLTF
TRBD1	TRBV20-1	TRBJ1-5	CSAKGHGGQSVYSNQPQHF
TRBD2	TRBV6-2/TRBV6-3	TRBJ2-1	CASGGGLLSEQFF
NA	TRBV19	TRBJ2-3	CASTLRGELDTQYF
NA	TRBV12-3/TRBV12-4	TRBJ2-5	CASRPGLSLFQYF
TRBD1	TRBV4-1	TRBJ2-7	CASSQITGTAYEQYF
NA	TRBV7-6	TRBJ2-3	CASSPFGAGPTDTQYF
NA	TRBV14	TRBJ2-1	CASSQDLGQASNEQFF
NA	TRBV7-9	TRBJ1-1	CASSLAPGVNTEAFF
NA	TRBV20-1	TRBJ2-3	CSARVPGVGDTQYF
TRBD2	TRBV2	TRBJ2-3	CASSEGIIAGAWGTDTQYF
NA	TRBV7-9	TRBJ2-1	CASSSQLRKRDPEQFF
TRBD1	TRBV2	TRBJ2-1	CASTQGEEYEQFF
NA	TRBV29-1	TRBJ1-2	CSVEDPGDGGGYTF
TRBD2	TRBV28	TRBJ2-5	CASSGGGETQYF
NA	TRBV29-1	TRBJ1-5	CSVAAVGRPQHF
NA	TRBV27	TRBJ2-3	CASSFAAGGVSTDTQYF
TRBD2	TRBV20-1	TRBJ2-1	CSARDAGDYNEQFF
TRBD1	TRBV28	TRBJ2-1	CASWDRAGNEQFF
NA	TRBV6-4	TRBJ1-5	CASSEGDQHSNQPQHF
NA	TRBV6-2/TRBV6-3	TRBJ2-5	CASSQVGETQYF
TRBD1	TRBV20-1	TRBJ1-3	CSAFGQGNSGNTIYF
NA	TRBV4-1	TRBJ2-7	CASSQDLPGANEQYF
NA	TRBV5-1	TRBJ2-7	CASSLMLPSSYEQYF
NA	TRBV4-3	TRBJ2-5	CASSQEVGGETQYF